This T cell receptor beta chain originates from a study of shared clonotypes between healthy human individuals. The germline gives CDR1 SGDLS, CDR2 YYNGEE. V lost 0 bases to trimming and J lost 1 base, with 4 bases between them. The CDR3 consists of 13 residues. Positive CCR7 selection of CD45RO-negative cells yielded the naive CD8 cells, and terminally differentiated effector memory CD45RA+ cells were excluded. Clones were sequenced by immunoSEQ multiplex PCR, and TCRdb holds only the in-frame ones, with some missing. The sample yields approximately 600,000 clones, approximately 96% seen once. This clone has more than one count but fewer than ten. A much larger clone is a single base away; this may be a read error. The sample contains more than one DNA sequence encoding this CDR3.

This sequence was found in a woman under 40 in good health. The sequencing input was naive CD8+ T cells sorted from blood. The chain carries TRBV9 and TRBJ1-1; D ambiguous. The CDR3 protein is CASSVGANTEAFF. The CDR3 region has the DNA TGTGCCAGCAGCGTAGGGGCGAACACTGAAGCTTTCTTT.